Sequencing of this T cell receptor beta chain was carried out in a study of CD8 T cell repertoires and HIV-1 epitope variants. The wider study: Epitopes were three Gag families plus Nef HW9 and YT9. Equal numbers of autologous T cell-negative cells presented antigen to enriched T cells.

The length of the CDR3 is 14 residues. The V gene lost 5 bases and the J gene lost 3 bases, with 14 bases spanning the gap. Germline V lookup: CDR1 SGHAT, CDR2 FQNNGV. This clone was seen more than once but under ten times. Its specificity is not known. Some clones are missing from TCRdb's copy, which holds only in-frame ones; the method was immunoSEQ multiplex PCR. The sample yields roughly 4,800 clones, roughly 62% seen once. The chain couples TRBV11-2 to TRBJ2-7; D possibly uses TRBD1 or TRBD2 (5 bases each). The TCR comes from a male donor with HIV. Sequenced input: cultured CD8+ T cells derived from PBMCs. CDR3 in amino acids: CASSPGQGSYEQYF. The CDR3 DNA sequence: TGTGCCAGCAGCCCGGGGCAGGGCAGCTACGAGCAGTACTTC.